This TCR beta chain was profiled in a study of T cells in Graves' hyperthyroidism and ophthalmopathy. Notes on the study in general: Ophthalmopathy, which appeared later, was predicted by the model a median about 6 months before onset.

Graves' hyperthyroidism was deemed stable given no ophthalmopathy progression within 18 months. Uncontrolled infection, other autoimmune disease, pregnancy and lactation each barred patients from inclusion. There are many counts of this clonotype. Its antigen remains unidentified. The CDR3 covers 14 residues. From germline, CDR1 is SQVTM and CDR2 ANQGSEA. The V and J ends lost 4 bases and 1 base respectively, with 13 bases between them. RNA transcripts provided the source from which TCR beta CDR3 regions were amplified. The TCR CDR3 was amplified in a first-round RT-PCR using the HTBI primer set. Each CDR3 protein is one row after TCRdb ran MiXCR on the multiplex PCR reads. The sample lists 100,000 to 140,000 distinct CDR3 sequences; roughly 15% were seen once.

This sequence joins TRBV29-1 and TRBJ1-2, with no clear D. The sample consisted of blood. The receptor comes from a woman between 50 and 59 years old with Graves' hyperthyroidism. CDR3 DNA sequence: TGCAGCGTTGGACAAGCCGCCAGTAACTATGGCTACACCTTC. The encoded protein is CSVGQAASNYGYTF.